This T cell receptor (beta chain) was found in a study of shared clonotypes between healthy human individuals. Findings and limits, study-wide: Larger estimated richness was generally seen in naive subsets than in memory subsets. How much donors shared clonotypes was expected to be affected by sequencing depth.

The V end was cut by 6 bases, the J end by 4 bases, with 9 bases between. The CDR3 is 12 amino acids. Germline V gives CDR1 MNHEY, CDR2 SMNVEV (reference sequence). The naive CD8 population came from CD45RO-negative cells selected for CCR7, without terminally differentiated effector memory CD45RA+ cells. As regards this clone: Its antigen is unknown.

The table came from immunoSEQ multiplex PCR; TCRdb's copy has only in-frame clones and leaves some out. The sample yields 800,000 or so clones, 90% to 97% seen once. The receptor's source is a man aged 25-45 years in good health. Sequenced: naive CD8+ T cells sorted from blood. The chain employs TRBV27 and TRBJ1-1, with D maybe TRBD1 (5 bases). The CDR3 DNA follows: TGTGCCAGCAGAACAGGTGGCACTGAAGCTTTCTTT. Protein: CASRTGGTEAFF.